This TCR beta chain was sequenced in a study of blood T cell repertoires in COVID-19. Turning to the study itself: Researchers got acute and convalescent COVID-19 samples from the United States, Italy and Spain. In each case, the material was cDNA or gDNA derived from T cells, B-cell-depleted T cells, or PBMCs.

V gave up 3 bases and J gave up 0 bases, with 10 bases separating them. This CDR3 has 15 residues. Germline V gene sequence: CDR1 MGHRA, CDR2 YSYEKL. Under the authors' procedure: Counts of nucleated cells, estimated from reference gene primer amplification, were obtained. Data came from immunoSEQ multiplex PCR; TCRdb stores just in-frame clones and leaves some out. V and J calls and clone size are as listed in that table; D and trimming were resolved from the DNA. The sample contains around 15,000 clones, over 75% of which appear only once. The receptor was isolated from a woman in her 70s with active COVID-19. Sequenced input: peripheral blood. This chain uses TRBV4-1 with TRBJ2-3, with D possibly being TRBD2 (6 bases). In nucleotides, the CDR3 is TGCGCCAGCAGCCATACCGGGACTAGCACAGATACGCAGTATTTT. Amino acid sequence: CASSHTGTSTDTQYF.